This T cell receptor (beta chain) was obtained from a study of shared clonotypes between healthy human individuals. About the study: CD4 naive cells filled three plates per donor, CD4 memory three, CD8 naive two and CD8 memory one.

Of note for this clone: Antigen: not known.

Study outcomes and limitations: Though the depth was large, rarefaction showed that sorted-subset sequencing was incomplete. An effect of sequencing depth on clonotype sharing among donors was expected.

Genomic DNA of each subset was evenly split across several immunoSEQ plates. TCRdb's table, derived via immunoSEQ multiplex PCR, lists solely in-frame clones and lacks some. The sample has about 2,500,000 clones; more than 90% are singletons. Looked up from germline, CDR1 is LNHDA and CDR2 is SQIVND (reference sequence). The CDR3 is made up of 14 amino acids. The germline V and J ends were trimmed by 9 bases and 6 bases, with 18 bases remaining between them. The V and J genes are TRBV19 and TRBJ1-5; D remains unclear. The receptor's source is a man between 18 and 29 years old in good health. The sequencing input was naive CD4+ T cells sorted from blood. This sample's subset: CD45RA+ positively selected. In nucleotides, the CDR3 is TGTGCCAGCCGAACCGCGGGGTTGGGTCAGCCCCAGCATTTT. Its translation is CASRTAGLGQPQHF.